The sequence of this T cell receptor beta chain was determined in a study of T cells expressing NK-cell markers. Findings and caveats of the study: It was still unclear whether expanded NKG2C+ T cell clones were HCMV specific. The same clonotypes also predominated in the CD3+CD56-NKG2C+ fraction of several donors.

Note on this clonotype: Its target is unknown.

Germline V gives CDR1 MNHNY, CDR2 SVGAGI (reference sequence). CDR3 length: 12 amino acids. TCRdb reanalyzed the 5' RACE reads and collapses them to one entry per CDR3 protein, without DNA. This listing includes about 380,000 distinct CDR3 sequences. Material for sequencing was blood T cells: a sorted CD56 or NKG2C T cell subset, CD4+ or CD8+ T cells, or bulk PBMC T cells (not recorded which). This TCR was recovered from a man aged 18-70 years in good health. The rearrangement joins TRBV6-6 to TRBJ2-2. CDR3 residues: CASKSFPGELFF.